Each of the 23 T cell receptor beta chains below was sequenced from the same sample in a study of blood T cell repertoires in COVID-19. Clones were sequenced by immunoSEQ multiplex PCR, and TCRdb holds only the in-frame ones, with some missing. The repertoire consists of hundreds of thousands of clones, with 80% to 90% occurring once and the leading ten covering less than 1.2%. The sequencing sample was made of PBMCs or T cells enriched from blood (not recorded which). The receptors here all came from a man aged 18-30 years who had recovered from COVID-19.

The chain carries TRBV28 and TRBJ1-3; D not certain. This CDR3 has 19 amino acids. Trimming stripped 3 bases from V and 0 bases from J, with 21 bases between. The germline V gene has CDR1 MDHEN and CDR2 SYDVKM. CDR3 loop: CASSLLRARVRGSGNTIYF. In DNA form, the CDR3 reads TGTGCCAGCAGTTTGTTGAGAGCGAGAGTCCGAGGCTCTGGAAACACCATATATTTT. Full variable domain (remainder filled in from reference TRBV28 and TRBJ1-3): DVKVTQSSRYLVKRTGEKVFLECVQDMDHENMFWYRQDPGLGLRLIYFSYDVKMKEKGDIPEGYSVSREKKERFSLILESASTNQTSMYLCASSLLRARVRGSGNTIYFGEGSWLTVV.

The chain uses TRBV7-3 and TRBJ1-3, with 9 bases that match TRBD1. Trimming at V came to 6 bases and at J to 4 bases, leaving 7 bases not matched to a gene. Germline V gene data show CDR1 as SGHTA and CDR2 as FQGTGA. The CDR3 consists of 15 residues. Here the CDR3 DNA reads TGTGCCAGCAGTTTAGGGACAGGGAGAGGAAACACCATATATTTT. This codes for CASSLGTGRGNTIYF.

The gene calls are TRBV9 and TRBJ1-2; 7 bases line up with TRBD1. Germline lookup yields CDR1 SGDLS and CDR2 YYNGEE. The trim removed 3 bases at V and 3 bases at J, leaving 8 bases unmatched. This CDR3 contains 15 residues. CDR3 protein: CASSATGQPHYGYTF. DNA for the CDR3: TGTGCCAGCAGCGCCACGGGACAGCCCCACTATGGCTACACCTTC.

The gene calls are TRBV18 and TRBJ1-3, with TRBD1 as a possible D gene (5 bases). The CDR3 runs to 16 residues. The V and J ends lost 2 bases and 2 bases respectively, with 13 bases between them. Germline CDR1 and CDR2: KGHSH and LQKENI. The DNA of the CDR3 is TGTGCCAGCTCACCATATTTAAGGGGTCCTGGAAACACCATATATTTT. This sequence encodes CASSPYLRGPGNTIYF.

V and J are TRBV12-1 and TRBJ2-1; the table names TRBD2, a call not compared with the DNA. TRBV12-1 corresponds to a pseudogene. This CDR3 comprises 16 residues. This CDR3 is CASSSSLAGAYNEQFF. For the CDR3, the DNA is TGTGCCAGCAGCTCGAGTCTAGCGGGGGCCTACAATGAGCAGTTCTTC.

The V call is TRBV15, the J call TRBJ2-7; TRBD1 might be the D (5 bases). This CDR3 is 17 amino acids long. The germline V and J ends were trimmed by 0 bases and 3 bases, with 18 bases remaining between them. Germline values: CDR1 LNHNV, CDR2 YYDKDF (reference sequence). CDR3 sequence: CATSRDVSGFGHYEQYF. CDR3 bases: TGTGCCACCAGCAGAGATGTTTCAGGGTTTGGGCACTACGAGCAGTACTTC.

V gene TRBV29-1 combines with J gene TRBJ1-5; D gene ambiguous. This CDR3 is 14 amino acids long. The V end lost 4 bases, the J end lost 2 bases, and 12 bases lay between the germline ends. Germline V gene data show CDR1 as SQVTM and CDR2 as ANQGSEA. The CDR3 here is CSVVEGGGNQPQHF. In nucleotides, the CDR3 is TGCAGCGTTGTGGAGGGCGGGGGCAATCAGCCCCAGCATTTT.

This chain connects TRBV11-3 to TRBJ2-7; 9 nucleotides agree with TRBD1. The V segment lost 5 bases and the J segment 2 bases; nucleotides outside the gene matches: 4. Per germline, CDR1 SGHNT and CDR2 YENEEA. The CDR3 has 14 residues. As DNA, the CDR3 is TGTGCCAGCAGCGGGAGACAGGGGGCCTACGAGCAGTACTTC. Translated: CASSGRQGAYEQYF. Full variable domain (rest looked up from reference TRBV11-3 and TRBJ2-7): EAGVVQSPRYKIIEKKQPVAFWCNPISGHNTLYWYLQNLGQGPELLIRYENEEAVDDSQLPKDRFSAERLKGVDSTLKIQPAELGDSAVYLCASSGRQGAYEQYFGPGTRLTVT.

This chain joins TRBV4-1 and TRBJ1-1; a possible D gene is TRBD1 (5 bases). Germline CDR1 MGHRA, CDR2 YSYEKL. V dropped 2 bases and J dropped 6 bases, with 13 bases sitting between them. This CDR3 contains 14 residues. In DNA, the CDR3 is TGCGCCAGCAGCCAACTCCCCCGGGACTCTGAAGCTTTCTTT. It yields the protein CASSQLPRDSEAFF.

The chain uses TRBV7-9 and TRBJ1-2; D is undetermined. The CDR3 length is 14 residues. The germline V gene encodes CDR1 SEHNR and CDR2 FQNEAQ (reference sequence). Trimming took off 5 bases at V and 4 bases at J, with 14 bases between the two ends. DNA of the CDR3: TGTGCCAGCAGCGCCAGTCGTTTTGGCTATGGCTACACCTTC. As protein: CASSASRFGYGYTF.

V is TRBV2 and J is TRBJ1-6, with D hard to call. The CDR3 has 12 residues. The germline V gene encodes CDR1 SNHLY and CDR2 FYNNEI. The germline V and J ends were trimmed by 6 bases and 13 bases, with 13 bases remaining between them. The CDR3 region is CASRTFTSPLHF. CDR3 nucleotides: TGTGCCAGCAGAACATTCACGTCGCCCCTCCACTTT.

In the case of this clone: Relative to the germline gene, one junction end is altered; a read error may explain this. CDR3 sequence (DNA): TGTGCCACCAGTGACCCCGACAGGGACCCAGGGAATTTT. Translating it yields CATSDPDRDPGNF. The chain joins TRBV24-1 to TRBJ2-3; 7 positions match TRBD1. The CDR3 sequence is 13 residues long. In germline, CDR1 is KGHDR, CDR2 SFDVKD.

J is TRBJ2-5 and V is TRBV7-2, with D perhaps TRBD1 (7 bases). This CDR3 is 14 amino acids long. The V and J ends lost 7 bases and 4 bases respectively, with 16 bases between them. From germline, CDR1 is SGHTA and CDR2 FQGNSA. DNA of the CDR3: TGTGCCAGCAATCAACAGGGGCGGGGAGAGACCCAGTACTTC. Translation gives CASNQQGRGETQYF.

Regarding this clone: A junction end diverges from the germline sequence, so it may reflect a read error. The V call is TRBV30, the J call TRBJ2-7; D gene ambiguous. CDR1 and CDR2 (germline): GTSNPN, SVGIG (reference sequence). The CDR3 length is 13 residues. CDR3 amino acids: CAWSVYRGYQQYF. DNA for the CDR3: TGTGCCTGGAGTGTATATAGAGGCTACCAGCAGTACTTC.

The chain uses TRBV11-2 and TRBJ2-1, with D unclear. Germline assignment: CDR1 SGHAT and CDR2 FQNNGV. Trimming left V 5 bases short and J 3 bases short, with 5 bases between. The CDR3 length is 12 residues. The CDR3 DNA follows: TGTGCCAGCAGCCGCGGCTACAATGAGCAGTTCTTC. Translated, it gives CASSRGYNEQFF.

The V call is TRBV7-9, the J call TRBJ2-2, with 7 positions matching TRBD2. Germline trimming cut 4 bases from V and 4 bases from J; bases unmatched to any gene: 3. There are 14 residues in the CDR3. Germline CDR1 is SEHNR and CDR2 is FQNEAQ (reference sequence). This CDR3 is CASSSSGGTGELFF. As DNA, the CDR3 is TGTGCCAGCAGCTCCTCGGGGGGCACCGGGGAGCTGTTTTTT.

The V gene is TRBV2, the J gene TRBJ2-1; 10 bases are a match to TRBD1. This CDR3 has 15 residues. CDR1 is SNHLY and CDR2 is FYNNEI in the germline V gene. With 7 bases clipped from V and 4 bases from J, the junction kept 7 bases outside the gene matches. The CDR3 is CASTPRTGGYNEQFF. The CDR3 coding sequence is TGTGCCAGCACTCCCCGGACAGGGGGGTACAATGAGCAGTTCTTC.

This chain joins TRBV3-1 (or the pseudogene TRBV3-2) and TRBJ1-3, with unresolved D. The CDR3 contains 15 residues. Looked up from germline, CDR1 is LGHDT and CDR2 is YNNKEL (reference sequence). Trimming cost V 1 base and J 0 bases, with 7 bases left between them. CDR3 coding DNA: TGTGCCAGCAGCCAAGGACTTCTCTCTGGAAACACCATATATTTT. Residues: CASSQGLLSGNTIYF.

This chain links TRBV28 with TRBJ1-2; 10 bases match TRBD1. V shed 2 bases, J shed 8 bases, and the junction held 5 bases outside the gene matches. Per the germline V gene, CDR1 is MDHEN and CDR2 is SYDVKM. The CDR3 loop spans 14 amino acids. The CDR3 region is CASSLVDRGRGYTF. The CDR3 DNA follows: TGTGCCAGCAGTTTAGTCGACAGGGGGCGCGGCTACACCTTC.

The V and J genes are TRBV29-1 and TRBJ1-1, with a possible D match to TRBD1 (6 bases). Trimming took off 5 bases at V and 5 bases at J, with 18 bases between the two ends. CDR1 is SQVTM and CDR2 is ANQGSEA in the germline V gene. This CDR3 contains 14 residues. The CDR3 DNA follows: TGCAGCGTTTTGCTGCCAGGGGCTGGAACTGAAGCTTTCTTT. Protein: CSVLLPGAGTEAFF.

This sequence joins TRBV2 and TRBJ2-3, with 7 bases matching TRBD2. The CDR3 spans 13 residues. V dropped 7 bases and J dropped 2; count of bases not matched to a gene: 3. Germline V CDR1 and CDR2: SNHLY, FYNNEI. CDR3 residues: CASTRDYTDTQYF. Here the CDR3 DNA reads TGTGCCAGCACTCGGGACTACACAGATACGCAGTATTTT.

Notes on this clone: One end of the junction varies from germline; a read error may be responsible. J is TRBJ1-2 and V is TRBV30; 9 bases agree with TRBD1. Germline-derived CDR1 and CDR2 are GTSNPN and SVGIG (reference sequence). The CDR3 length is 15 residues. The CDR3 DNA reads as TGTGCCCGGAGGGACAGGGATTTTTCGGACTATGGCTACACCTTC. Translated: CARRDRDFSDYGYTF.

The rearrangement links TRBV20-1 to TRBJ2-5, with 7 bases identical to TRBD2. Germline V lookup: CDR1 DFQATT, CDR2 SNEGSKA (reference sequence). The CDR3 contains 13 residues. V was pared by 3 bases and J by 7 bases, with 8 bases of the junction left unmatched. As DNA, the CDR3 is TGCAGTGCTAGTGGCGGGAGTCCTGGGACCCAGTACTTC. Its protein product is CSASGGSPGTQYF.